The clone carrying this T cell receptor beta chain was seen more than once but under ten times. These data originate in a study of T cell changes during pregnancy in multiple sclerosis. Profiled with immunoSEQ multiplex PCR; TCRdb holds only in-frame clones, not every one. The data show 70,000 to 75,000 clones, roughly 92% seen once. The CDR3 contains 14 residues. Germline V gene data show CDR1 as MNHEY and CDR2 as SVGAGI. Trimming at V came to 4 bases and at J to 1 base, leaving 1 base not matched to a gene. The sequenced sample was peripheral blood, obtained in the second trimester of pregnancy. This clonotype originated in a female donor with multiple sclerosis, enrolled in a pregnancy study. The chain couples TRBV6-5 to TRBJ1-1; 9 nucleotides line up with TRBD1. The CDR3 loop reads CASSWTGANTEAFF. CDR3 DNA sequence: TGTGCCAGCAGTTGGACAGGGGCGAACACTGAAGCTTTCTTT.